These 23 T cell receptor beta chains were sequenced from one sample in a study of blood T cell repertoires in COVID-19. Produced via immunoSEQ multiplex PCR; TCRdb's table is partial and in-frame only. The table lists about 74,000 clones, about 92% of them singletons. Sequenced input: peripheral blood. These TCRs come from a human donor in a cohort sampled during active COVID-19.

V usage is TRBV5-5 and J usage is TRBJ2-7; 10 bases line up with TRBD1. The V segment lost 2 bases and the J segment 5 bases; nucleotides outside the gene matches: 7. This CDR3 spans 15 amino acids. Germline V gives CDR1 SGHKS, CDR2 YYEKEE (reference sequence). For the CDR3, the DNA is TGTGCCAGCAGCTTAATCGGGACAGGGGTCGACGAGCAGTACTTC. This translates into CASSLIGTGVDEQYF. Filled out from reference TRBV5-5 and TRBJ2-7, the complete variable domain reads DAGVTQSPTHLIKTRGQQVTLRCSPISGHKSVSWYQQVLGQGPQFIFQYYEKEERGRGNFPDRFSARQFPNYSSELNVNALLLGDSALYLCASSLIGTGVDEQYFGPGTRLTVT.

This sequence joins TRBV10-3 and TRBJ2-1; no clear D. CDR3 size: 15 residues. Trimming took 10 bases from V and 6 from J, leaving 22 bases between them. The germline CDR1 and CDR2 sequences are ENHRY and SYGVKD. CDR3 loop: CATTSSDGWINEQFF. Here the CDR3 DNA reads TGTGCCACCACATCATCTGACGGGTGGATCAATGAGCAGTTCTTC.

The J gene is TRBJ2-1, the V gene TRBV9; 9 nucleotides align to TRBD2. Germline-derived CDR1 and CDR2 are SGDLS and YYNGEE. V shed 3 bases, J shed 2 bases, and the junction held 3 bases outside the gene matches. The length of the CDR3 is 15 residues. In DNA form, the CDR3 reads TGTGCCAGCAGCGCCGGACTAGCGCCCTACAATGAGCAGTTCTTC. Encoded protein: CASSAGLAPYNEQFF.

The table lists this clone with a count of one. The V gene is TRBV7-9, the J gene TRBJ2-7; perhaps TRBD2 as D (6 bases). V gave up 5 bases and J gave up 7 bases, with 12 bases separating them. Germline CDR1 and CDR2: SEHNR and FQNEAQ (reference sequence). The CDR3 sequence is 12 residues long. Written as DNA, the CDR3 is TGTGCCAGCAGCCCGGGACTCGGGGAGCAGTACTTC. This translates into CASSPGLGEQYF.

The J gene is TRBJ2-3, the V gene TRBV27, with a weak D call TRBD1 (7 bases). The V gene lost 7 bases and the J gene lost 6 bases, with 20 bases spanning the gap. From germline, CDR1 is MNHEY and CDR2 SMNVEV (reference sequence). This CDR3 contains 15 residues. CDR3 bases: TGTGCCAGCAACTTCTTAGAGACAGGGAGGGATACGCAGTATTTT. It encodes CASNFLETGRDTQYF.

This clone was seen a few times. The chain is built from TRBV2 and TRBJ1-1, with D perhaps TRBD1 (6 bases). V lost 8 bases and J 4 bases, leaving 23 bases between the germline ends. Germline CDR1 is SNHLY and CDR2 is FYNNEI. This CDR3 contains 16 residues. The chain's CDR3 is CASGLIPVQGSTEAFF. DNA for the CDR3: TGTGCCAGCGGCTTGATACCCGTACAGGGTTCCACTGAAGCTTTCTTT.

The count of this clone is one. The V gene is TRBV5-4, the J gene TRBJ2-3, with D tentatively TRBD1 (6 bases). Germline CDR1 SGHNT, CDR2 YYREEE (reference sequence). Trimming shortened V by 1 base and J by 3 bases, and 12 bases separated the two germline ends. The CDR3 runs 15 residues. CDR3 coding DNA: TGTGCCAGCAGCTTGTACAGGGAAAGGACAGATACGCAGTATTTT. Protein product: CASSLYRERTDTQYF.

V and J are TRBV7-9 and TRBJ1-2, with D tentatively TRBD1 (6 bases). The CDR3 has 16 amino acids. In germline, CDR1 is SEHNR, CDR2 FQNEAQ (reference sequence). Trimming pared 6 bases from V and 3 bases from J, leaving 20 bases between. The CDR3 DNA follows: TGTGCCAGCAGACAGGGTAACGCAGGGAAGGACTATGGCTACACCTTC. Its protein is CASRQGNAGKDYGYTF. Variable domain in full (rest from reference TRBV7-9 and TRBJ1-2): DTGVSQNPRHKITKRGQNVTFRCDPISEHNRLYWYRQTLGQGPEFLTYFQNEAQLEKSRLLSDRFSAERPKGSFSTLEIQRTEQGDSAMYLCASRQGNAGKDYGYTFGSGTRLTVV.

The count of this clone is one. The chain has TRBV12-3 or TRBV12-4 and TRBJ2-1; 7 nucleotides align to TRBD2. V lost 6 bases and J lost 1; bases outside the gene matches: 0. The CDR3 runs 13 residues. Here the CDR3 DNA reads TGTGCCAGCAGACTAGCGTCCTACAATGAGCAGTTCTTC. Its translation: CASRLASYNEQFF.

CDR3 in amino acids: CASSQTLSRDFRAFF. Written as DNA, the CDR3 is TGCGCCAGCAGCCAGACTTTATCCCGTGATTTCCGGGCTTTCTTT. The J gene is TRBJ1-1, the V gene TRBV4-3; D is unresolved. The CDR3 contains 15 residues. V lost 3 bases, J lost 11 bases, and 22 bases lay in between. CDR1 is LGHNA, CDR2 YSLEER, per germline.

This clone was counted between two and nine times. The chain has TRBV7-9 and TRBJ1-4, with unresolved D. CDR1 and CDR2 (germline): SEHNR, FQNEAQ (reference sequence). Trimming removed 3 bases at V and 4 bases at J, with 15 bases between. The CDR3 covers 16 residues. The CDR3, as DNA: TGTGCCAGCAGCTTGTACCCAAACCGAGTTAATGAAAAACTGTTTTTT. Amino acid sequence: CASSLYPNRVNEKLFF.

This clone was recorded once. The chain joins TRBV6-6 to TRBJ2-7; 13 nucleotides agree with TRBD2. V trimming: 7 bases; J trimming: 2 bases; junction bases outside the gene matches: 8. The CDR3 loop spans 16 amino acids. Germline CDR1 and CDR2: MNHNY and SVGAGI (reference sequence). CDR3 protein: CASISGTSGRAYEQYF. The CDR3 bases are TGTGCCAGCATTTCGGGCACTAGCGGGAGGGCCTACGAGCAGTACTTC.

The chain couples TRBV12-3 or TRBV12-4 to TRBJ1-1, with D perhaps matching TRBD1 (5 bases). V dropped 4 bases and J dropped 7 bases, with 10 bases sitting between them. The CDR3 covers 12 residues. CDR3 bases: TGTGCCAGCAGTTCAACAGGTAATGAAGCTTTCTTT. It translates to CASSSTGNEAFF.

The rearrangement joins TRBV21-1 to TRBJ2-1; the tabulated D call, TRBD1, remains unverified against the DNA. TRBV21-1 is tagged as a pseudogene. The CDR3 is made up of 13 amino acids. The DNA of the CDR3 is TGTGCCAGCAGCCCTCGACAGGATCATGAGCAGTTCTTC. Translating it yields CASSPRQDHEQFF.

The chain combines TRBV6-1 with TRBJ2-4; the match to TRBD1 covers 8 bases. The J segment lost 8 bases and the V segment lost 2 bases, leaving 8 bases of the junction unmatched. The CDR3 consists of 15 residues. Germline CDR1 reads MNHNS; CDR2 reads SASEGT. As DNA, the CDR3 is TGTGCCAGCAGTGAAAATATCTCAGGGGGCGACATTCAGTACTTC. Translated: CASSENISGGDIQYF.

The V call is TRBV28, the J call TRBJ1-2; 7 bases agree with TRBD1. The CDR3 consists of 15 residues. The germline gives CDR1 MDHEN, CDR2 SYDVKM. The V and J ends lost 2 bases and 4 bases, in that order; junction bases with no gene match: 7. The CDR3 is CASSLQDRNLYGYTF. Written as DNA, the CDR3 is TGTGCCAGCAGTTTACAGGACAGGAACCTCTATGGCTACACCTTC.

The chain employs TRBV7-3 and TRBJ2-1; 14 bases agree with TRBD2. With V trimmed by 5 bases and J by 9 bases, 6 bases remained unmatched. The CDR3 sequence is 15 residues long. Germline-derived CDR1 and CDR2 are SGHTA and FQGTGA. DNA of the CDR3: TGTGCCAGCAGCCAGAAGACTAGCGGGAGGGCTGAGCAGTTCTTC. Amino acid sequence: CASSQKTSGRAEQFF.

This clone is classed as medium-sized. This sequence joins TRBV12-3 or TRBV12-4 and TRBJ2-3; weak D call: TRBD1 (6 bases). The CDR3 runs 13 residues. V lost 3 bases and J 4 bases, leaving 8 bases between the germline ends. The CDR3 nucleotides read TGTGCCAGCAGTTTTAAGGGGGCAGATACGCAGTATTTT. It encodes CASSFKGADTQYF.

This chain connects TRBV18 to TRBJ2-3; D is possibly TRBD1 (5 bases). With 6 bases removed from V and 4 bases from J, the gap between germline ends came to 17 bases. Per germline, CDR1 KGHSH and CDR2 LQKENI. This CDR3 spans 15 amino acids. DNA of the CDR3: TGTGCCAGCTCTTTGGGCCAGGGTTTTCCAGATACGCAGTATTTT. Residues: CASSLGQGFPDTQYF.

The rearrangement joins TRBV27 to TRBJ2-3; D possibly corresponds to TRBD1 (5 bases). V was trimmed by 1 base and J by 0 bases, leaving 11 bases between them. This CDR3 region has 16 residues. Per the germline V gene, CDR1 is MNHEY and CDR2 is SMNVEV (reference sequence). Written as DNA, the CDR3 is TGTGCCAGCAGTTTATGGCAGGGAACTAGCACAGATACGCAGTATTTT. Its translation: CASSLWQGTSTDTQYF.

This clone was found a few times. This chain connects TRBV9 to TRBJ1-6, with a possible D match to TRBD1 (6 bases). Trimming removed 3 bases from V and 9 bases from J, with 16 bases in between. The CDR3 has 15 residues. The germline CDR1 and CDR2 sequences are SGDLS and YYNGEE. CDR3 residues: CASSEGGANGSPLHF. In nucleotides, the CDR3 is TGTGCCAGCAGCGAAGGGGGGGCAAATGGTTCACCCCTCCACTTT.

This clone was detected only once. The rearrangement uses TRBV28 and TRBJ2-1, with 15 bases identical to TRBD2. The CDR3 runs 17 residues. V dropped 3 bases and J dropped 8; count of bases not matched to a gene: 8. CDR1 is MDHEN and CDR2 is SYDVKM in the germline V gene. CDR3: CASSLGGLAGGPYEQFF. The CDR3 nucleotides are TGTGCCAGCAGTTTGGGGGGACTAGCGGGAGGCCCATATGAGCAGTTCTTC.

The genes are TRBV5-4 and TRBJ1-5; D is possibly TRBD1 (5 bases). Germline CDR1 is SGHNT and CDR2 is YYREEE (reference sequence). Trimming shortened V by 0 bases and J by 4 bases, and 8 bases separated the two germline ends. The CDR3 length is 14 residues. The CDR3 reads CASSLDGGNQPQHF. The CDR3 DNA sequence: TGTGCCAGCAGCTTGGACGGGGGTAATCAGCCCCAGCATTTT.